The 21 T cell receptor beta chains presented below share a single source sample, sequenced in a study of OX40 agonist ivuxolimab in advanced cancers. Sequencing was performed with immunoSEQ multiplex PCR; in TCRdb, only in-frame clones are kept and a portion is missing. Of over 100,000 clones in the sample, just over 90% were seen once. This specimen was CD4+ or CD8+ T cells sorted from blood, taken in a trial of the OX40 agonist ivuxolimab. The receptors were sampled from an adult with an advanced solid tumor such as melanoma, head and neck, liver or kidney cancer.

V is TRBV4-3 and J is TRBJ2-1; possible D gene TRBD2, 6 bases. V was pared by 0 bases and J by 6 bases, with 9 bases between. Germline CDR1 and CDR2: LGHNA and YSLEER. This CDR3 region has 14 residues. CDR3 residues: CASSQELTSNEQFF. The CDR3, as DNA: TGCGCCAGCAGCCAAGAATTGACTAGCAATGAGCAGTTCTTC.

The CDR3 reads CASRETGTSNEQYF. In nucleotides, the CDR3 is TGTGCCAGTAGAGAAACCGGGACAAGCAACGAGCAGTACTTC. This chain joins TRBV19 and TRBJ2-7, with D possibly matching TRBD1 (6 bases). The V end lost 6 bases, the J end lost 5 bases, and 17 bases lay between the germline ends. Germline V gives CDR1 LNHDA, CDR2 SQIVND (reference sequence). The CDR3 is 14 residues long.

V is TRBV7-2 and J is TRBJ2-2; D ambiguous. This CDR3 is built from 14 residues. The germline V gene has CDR1 SGHTA and CDR2 FQGNSA. V dropped 3 bases and J dropped 1 base, with 6 bases sitting between them. CDR3 residues: CASSFSRNTGELFF. The CDR3 region has the DNA TGTGCCAGCAGCTTCAGTAGGAACACCGGGGAGCTGTTTTTT.

The chain links TRBV28 to TRBJ2-1, with 8 bases matching TRBD1. The CDR3 loop spans 14 amino acids. With V trimmed by 7 bases and J by 5 bases, 7 bases remained unmatched. The V gene's germline CDR1 is MDHEN and CDR2 SYDVKM. This chain's CDR3 is CASTEQGEHNEQFF. The DNA for the CDR3 is TGTGCCAGCACCGAACAGGGGGAGCACAATGAGCAGTTCTTC.

The V gene is TRBV19, the J gene TRBJ2-1, with D possibly matching TRBD2 (6 bases). With 6 bases removed from V and 2 bases from J, the gap between germline ends came to 20 bases. The germline gives CDR1 LNHDA, CDR2 SQIVND (reference sequence). This CDR3 region has 17 residues. CDR3 nucleotide sequence: TGTGCCAGTAGCCCATACCGGACGGGACTCACCTACAATGAGCAGTTCTTC. It yields the protein CASSPYRTGLTYNEQFF.

V and J are TRBV27 and TRBJ2-3; D might be TRBD2 (5 bases). Germline CDR1 reads MNHEY; CDR2 reads SMNVEV (reference sequence). Trimming shortened V by 5 bases and J by 4 bases, and 16 bases separated the two germline ends. The CDR3 contains 15 residues. The CDR3 DNA reads TGTGCCAGCAGTACCAGCGGATATTTCTCAGATACGCAGTATTTT. This codes for CASSTSGYFSDTQYF.

The CDR3 loop reads CASSLGGNSNQPQHF. CDR3 in DNA: TGTGCCAGCAGCTTAGGTGGAAATAGCAATCAGCCCCAGCATTTT. The chain employs TRBV7-9 and TRBJ1-5; no clear D gene. V was trimmed by 1 base and J by 0 bases, leaving 7 bases between them. Germline V gives CDR1 SEHNR, CDR2 FQNEAQ (reference sequence). The CDR3 sequence is 15 residues long.

This chain joins TRBV11-3 and TRBJ1-1, with D uncertain. This CDR3 comprises 13 residues. The V and J ends lost 2 bases and 0 bases respectively, with 4 bases between them. Germline V gene lookup returns CDR1 SGHNT and CDR2 YENEEA. This CDR3 reads CASSLMMNTEAFF. CDR3 DNA: TGTGCCAGCAGCTTAATGATGAACACTGAAGCTTTCTTT.

The gene calls are TRBV28 and TRBJ2-1, with 10 bases that match TRBD2. Trimming at V came to 5 bases and at J to 7 bases, leaving 8 bases not matched to a gene. From germline, CDR1 is MDHEN and CDR2 SYDVKM. This CDR3 contains 15 residues. CDR3 sequence: CASSRAGGPGNEQFF. CDR3 nucleotide sequence: TGTGCCAGCAGTCGAGCGGGGGGGCCTGGGAATGAGCAGTTCTTC.

V gene TRBV5-6 combines with J gene TRBJ1-1, with D perhaps TRBD1 (5 bases). Per the germline V gene, CDR1 is SGHDT and CDR2 is YYEEEE. CDR3 length: 15 amino acids. Trimming shortened V by 3 bases and J by 4 bases, and 16 bases separated the two germline ends. CDR3 loop: CASSSPEPGRTEAFF. CDR3 nucleotide sequence: TGTGCCAGCAGCTCACCGGAGCCAGGGCGCACTGAAGCTTTCTTT.

V is TRBV7-8 and J is TRBJ2-1; 13 nucleotides align to TRBD2. The V gene's germline CDR1 is SGHVS and CDR2 FQNEAQ. This CDR3 comprises 17 residues. J lost 1 base, V lost 2 bases, and 2 bases had no gene match. The DNA of the CDR3 is TGTGCCAGCAGCTTAACTAGCGGGGGGGTATCCTACAATGAGCAGTTCTTC. Translated, it gives CASSLTSGGVSYNEQFF.

This chain connects TRBV9 to TRBJ2-2; D uncertain. The germline V gene has CDR1 SGDLS and CDR2 YYNGEE. V lost 0 bases to trimming and J lost 7 bases, with 4 bases between them. The CDR3 has 12 amino acids. The CDR3 loop reads CASSVGDGELFF. CDR3 bases: TGTGCCAGCAGCGTAGGGGACGGGGAGCTGTTTTTT.

The chain joins TRBV18 to TRBJ1-2; the match to TRBD1 covers 11 bases. Trimming at V came to 6 bases and at J to 8 bases, leaving 8 bases not matched to a gene. The CDR3 consists of 14 residues. Looked up from germline, CDR1 is KGHSH and CDR2 is LQKENI. Here the CDR3 reads CASSLGQGDQGYTF. The CDR3 region has the DNA TGTGCCAGCTCTTTGGGACAGGGGGATCAAGGCTACACCTTC. Supplemented by reference TRBV18 and TRBJ1-2, the full variable domain reads NAGVMQNPRHLVRRRGQEARLRCSPMKGHSHVYWYRQLPEEGLKFMVYLQKENIIDESGMPKERFSAEFPKEGPSILRIQQVVRGDSAAYFCASSLGQGDQGYTFGSGTRLTVV.

The rearrangement links TRBV28 to TRBJ1-1; TRBD1 matches 10 bases. V was pared by 6 bases and J by 8 bases, with 21 bases of the junction left unmatched. Germline CDR1 reads MDHEN; CDR2 reads SYDVKM. The CDR3 length is 18 residues. The CDR3 coding sequence is TGTGCCAGCAGCAAACCGTTGACAGGGGGCAACCCCCGGCCAGAAGCTTTCTTT. As protein: CASSKPLTGGNPRPEAFF.

The chain couples TRBV28 to TRBJ1-1, with 8 bases identical to TRBD1. The CDR3 extends over 13 amino acids. Per germline, CDR1 MDHEN and CDR2 SYDVKM. J was trimmed by 8 bases and V by 4 bases; bases with no gene match: 6. The CDR3 nucleotides read TGTGCCAGCAGTTCCAGGGGGCGCTTCGAAGCTTTCTTT. This sequence encodes CASSSRGRFEAFF.

The chain has TRBV5-1 and TRBJ2-7, with D possibly matching TRBD1 (5 bases). The CDR3 runs 15 residues. The V end lost 0 bases, the J end lost 0 bases, and 10 bases lay between the germline ends. Per the germline V gene, CDR1 is SGHRS and CDR2 is YFSETQ. The CDR3 DNA follows: TGCGCCAGCAGCTTGGACCACAGGAGCTCCTACGAGCAGTACTTC. Residues: CASSLDHRSSYEQYF. Looking up the rest from reference TRBV5-1 and TRBJ2-7 gives the full variable domain: KAGVTQTPRYLIKTRGQQVTLSCSPISGHRSVSWYQQTPGQGLQFLFEYFSETQRNKGNFPGRFSGRQFSNSRSEMNVSTLELGDSALYLCASSLDHRSSYEQYFGPGTRLTVT.

This sequence joins TRBV6-5 and TRBJ2-5, with D unresolved. CDR3 length: 14 amino acids. V was cut by 5 bases and J by 7 bases, with 17 bases left in between. Germline CDR1 reads MNHEY; CDR2 reads SVGAGI. The CDR3 reads CASSRDSVARTQYF. CDR3 bases: TGTGCCAGCAGTCGCGACTCGGTGGCGCGGACCCAGTACTTC.

This chain uses TRBV6-1 with TRBJ1-2; possibly TRBD1 for D (6 bases). This CDR3 is 15 amino acids long. Germline V gene lookup returns CDR1 MNHNS and CDR2 SASEGT. Deletions cut 5 bases from V and 4 bases from J, with 17 bases between. CDR3 DNA sequence: TGTGCCAGCAGTCGGAACCGACAGGATCCCTATGGCTACACCTTC. It codes for CASSRNRQDPYGYTF.

The chain joins TRBV7-3 to TRBJ2-2; a weak D match, TRBD1 (6 bases). CDR1 SGHTA and CDR2 FQGTGA come from the germline V gene. V was trimmed by 5 bases and J by 2 bases, leaving 15 bases between them. The CDR3 is made up of 16 amino acids. The CDR3 coding sequence is TGTGCCAGCAGCGCTACTAGGACAGACAACACCGGGGAGCTGTTTTTT. Its protein product is CASSATRTDNTGELFF. Complete variable domain (other parts from reference TRBV7-3 and TRBJ2-2): GAGVSQTPSNKVTEKGKYVELRCDPISGHTALYWYRQSLGQGPEFLIYFQGTGAADDSGLPNDRFFAVRPEGSVSTLKIQRTERGDSAVYLCASSATRTDNTGELFFGEGSRLTVL.

The chain combines TRBV19 with TRBJ2-7; 7 nucleotides match TRBD1. V dropped 7 bases and J dropped 6; count of bases not matched to a gene: 9. The CDR3 sequence is 13 residues long. Germline CDR1 and CDR2: LNHDA and SQIVND (reference sequence). CDR3 DNA: TGTGCCAGTAATTCTCGACAGGGTGGCGAGCAGTACTTC. Amino acid sequence: CASNSRQGGEQYF.

This clone was seen once. The chain joins TRBV7-2 to TRBJ2-2; TRBD1 matches at 9 bases. Germline V gene data show CDR1 as SGHTA and CDR2 as FQGNSA. The CDR3 runs 16 residues. With V trimmed by 3 bases and J by 6 bases, 8 bases remained unmatched. The CDR3 bases are TGTGCCAGCAGCTTTTTCCGGACAGGGGCGGCCGGGGAGCTGTTTTTT. Residues: CASSFFRTGAAGELFF.